What follows are 9 T cell receptor beta chains derived from one specimen sequenced in a study of T cell changes during pregnancy in multiple sclerosis. Repertoires were generated with immunoSEQ multiplex PCR, while TCRdb's copy carries only in-frame clones and drops some. The table includes tens of thousands of clones, 85% to 95% detected once. The sample here was peripheral blood, taken before pregnancy. These receptors were collected from a female donor with multiple sclerosis, enrolled in a pregnancy study.

This chain uses TRBV4-2 with TRBJ1-6; TRBD1 matches 7 bases. The V gene end was trimmed by 0 bases and the J gene end by 7 bases; junction bases not matched to a gene: 6. Germline V gene sequence: CDR1 LGHNA, CDR2 YNFKEQ. The CDR3 is 16 residues long. This CDR3 is CASSQEPQGGNSPLHF. The DNA of the CDR3 is TGTGCCAGCAGCCAAGAGCCGCAGGGGGGAAATTCACCCCTCCACTTT.

V and J are TRBV11-3 and TRBJ2-7, with D perhaps matching TRBD1 (5 bases). CDR3 length: 13 amino acids. V lost 3 bases and J 3 bases, leaving 9 bases between the germline ends. CDR1 is SGHNT and CDR2 is YENEEA in the germline V gene. The CDR3: CASSFGRDYEQYF. CDR3 coding DNA: TGTGCCAGCAGCTTTGGCAGGGACTACGAGCAGTACTTC.

The rearrangement links TRBV30 to TRBJ1-4; D is possibly TRBD1 (5 bases). The CDR3 consists of 14 residues. In germline, CDR1 is GTSNPN, CDR2 SVGIG (reference sequence). The ends were cut back, 4 bases at V and 2 bases at J, with 11 bases in the middle. The CDR3 here is CAWNLGATNEKLFF. CDR3 coding DNA: TGTGCCTGGAATCTAGGGGCTACTAATGAAAAACTGTTTTTT.

The chain carries TRBV10-2 and TRBJ1-5; maybe TRBD1 (6 bases). Germline lookup yields CDR1 WSHSY and CDR2 SAAADI. The CDR3 contains 13 residues. V gave up 6 bases and J gave up 4 bases, with 10 bases separating them. The CDR3 coding sequence is TGCGCCAGCAGCCTGAGGGGGAATCAGCCCCAGCATTTT. It is translated as CASSLRGNQPQHF.

This chain joins TRBV5-1 and TRBJ1-2; tentatively, D is TRBD1 (6 bases). Trimming took 5 bases from V and 5 from J, leaving 16 bases between them. Germline V gene sequence: CDR1 SGHRS, CDR2 YFSETQ. This CDR3 has 14 amino acids. The CDR3 DNA follows: TGCGCCAGCAGGCCACAGGGTTCTACTTATGGCTACACCTTC. Amino acids: CASRPQGSTYGYTF. Looking up the rest from reference TRBV5-1 and TRBJ1-2 gives the full variable domain: KAGVTQTPRYLIKTRGQQVTLSCSPISGHRSVSWYQQTPGQGLQFLFEYFSETQRNKGNFPGRFSGRQFSNSRSEMNVSTLELGDSALYLCASRPQGSTYGYTFGSGTRLTVV.

The J gene is TRBJ1-5, the V gene TRBV6-1; possible D gene TRBD1, 6 bases. Germline CDR1 reads MNHNS; CDR2 reads SASEGT. This CDR3 contains 17 residues. V lost 3 bases to trimming and J lost 3 bases, with 18 bases between them. CDR3 amino acids: CASSDRSGRGSNQPQHF. In nucleotides, the CDR3 is TGTGCCAGCAGTGATCGCTCGGGCAGGGGATCCAATCAGCCCCAGCATTTT.

The chain links TRBV6-6 to TRBJ1-3, with a weak D call TRBD1 (6 bases). Germline V CDR1 and CDR2: MNHNY, SVGAGI (reference sequence). This CDR3 is 15 amino acids long. V was clipped by 5 bases and J by 0 bases, with 11 bases between them. The CDR3 DNA reads as TGTGCCAGCAGTCCAGGGGTCGACTCTGGAAACACCATATATTTT. Its protein is CASSPGVDSGNTIYF.

The genes are TRBV7-2 and TRBJ2-1, with 13 bases fitting TRBD2. CDR3 length: 15 residues. V lost 5 bases, J lost 8 bases, and 6 bases stayed unmatched. The germline V gene encodes CDR1 SGHTA and CDR2 FQGNSA. This chain's CDR3 is CASSLGTSGVDEQFF. The CDR3 coding sequence is TGTGCCAGCAGCCTCGGGACTAGCGGGGTCGATGAGCAGTTCTTC.

The V and J genes are TRBV6-1 and TRBJ2-1; 7 bases are a match to TRBD2. The CDR3 runs to 15 residues. The germline gives CDR1 MNHNS, CDR2 SASEGT. V shed 8 bases, J shed 4 bases, and the junction held 11 bases outside the gene matches. CDR3 in DNA: TGTGCCAGCGCTTCGAGCGGGGCAGGTTACAATGAGCAGTTCTTC. This gives the protein CASASSGAGYNEQFF.